Following are 9 T cell receptor beta chains from one sample sequenced in a study of chemoradiotherapy in HPV16-positive cancers. Assay: immunoSEQ multiplex PCR; the TCRdb copy retains only in-frame clones and omits some. The sample yields approximately 52,000 clones, 90% seen once. Sequencing used blood, obtained from a patient who underwent chemoradiotherapy. The receptors stem from a human donor with HPV-associated anogenital cancer.

The CDR3 reads CASTPGGLFRTDTQYF. The DNA of the CDR3 is TGTGCCAGCACCCCCGGTGGTCTTTTCCGCACAGATACGCAGTATTTT. The chain couples TRBV6-7 to TRBJ2-3; no clear D. TRBV6-7 qualifies as an ORF whose function is uncertain. The V and J ends lost 7 bases and 1 base respectively, with 18 bases between them. CDR3 length: 16 amino acids.

The CDR3, as DNA: TGTGCCAGCAGCTTAGTCGTCGCAGGGTTCTACGAGCAGTACTTC. Translating gives CASSLVVAGFYEQYF. The J gene is TRBJ2-7, the V gene TRBV11-2; possibly TRBD1 for D (5 bases). The CDR3 loop spans 15 amino acids. In germline, CDR1 is SGHAT, CDR2 FQNNGV. V shed 1 base and J shed 3 bases, with 13 bases lying between them.

The genes are TRBV4-1 and TRBJ2-7; perhaps TRBD2 as D (5 bases). V gave up 1 base and J gave up 0 bases, with 13 bases separating them. The CDR3 is 16 amino acids. The germline V gene encodes CDR1 MGHRA and CDR2 YSYEKL. In nucleotides, the CDR3 is TGCGCCAGCAGCCAAGCCGGGGTTAAGAGCTCCTACGAGCAGTACTTC. It encodes CASSQAGVKSSYEQYF.

The chain couples TRBV11-2 to TRBJ2-2, with 9 bases fitting TRBD2. V gave up 1 base and J gave up 7 bases; unmatched junction bases: 7. The CDR3 sequence is 16 residues long. Germline values: CDR1 SGHAT, CDR2 FQNNGV. The CDR3 loop is CASSLVGSGRIGELFF. The CDR3 region has the DNA TGTGCCAGCAGCTTAGTAGGTAGCGGGAGAATCGGGGAGCTGTTTTTT.

The chain uses TRBV4-1 and TRBJ1-2; D uncertain. Germline V gene sequence: CDR1 MGHRA, CDR2 YSYEKL. The V end lost 0 bases, the J end lost 8 bases, and 16 bases lay between the germline ends. The CDR3 is 15 amino acids. CDR3 sequence reads: CASSQDKWSGPGYTF. The CDR3 DNA sequence: TGCGCCAGCAGCCAAGATAAATGGAGCGGGCCAGGCTACACCTTC.

About this clone itself: The sample carries other DNA sequences with the same CDR3. The genes are TRBV6-5 and TRBJ1-5, with TRBD1 matching 9 bases. The CDR3 runs to 15 residues. Germline V gene lookup returns CDR1 MNHEY and CDR2 SVGAGI. After removal of 3 bases from V and 2 bases from J, the junction contained 2 bases not matched to a gene. The DNA of the CDR3 is TGTGCCAGCAGTTATACAGGGGGCGGCAATCAGCCCCAGCATTTT. Translating it yields CASSYTGGGNQPQHF.

The chain employs TRBV30 and TRBJ2-1; 14 bases map to TRBD2. This CDR3 contains 16 residues. The germline V gene has CDR1 GTSNPN and CDR2 SVGIG (reference sequence). V shed 4 bases, J shed 7 bases, and the junction held 9 bases outside the gene matches. In nucleotides, the CDR3 is TGTGCCTGGACCCCCCGGACTAGCGGGAGGTGGAATGAGCAGTTCTTC. The encoded protein is CAWTPRTSGRWNEQFF. The variable domain in full, with the rest retrieved from reference TRBV30 and TRBJ2-1, is SQTIHQWPATLVQPVGSPLSLECTVEGTSNPNLYWYRQAAGRGLQLLFYSVGIGQISSEVPQNLSASRPQDRQFILSSKKLLLSDSGFYLCAWTPRTSGRWNEQFFGPGTRLTVL.

The rearrangement joins TRBV5-6 to TRBJ1-6; 8 nucleotides line up with TRBD1. This CDR3 region has 15 residues. CDR1 SGHDT and CDR2 YYEEEE come from the germline V gene. Trimming removed 2 bases from V and 6 bases from J; junction bases left unmatched: 4. The CDR3 loop is CASSFRDRLNSPLHF. The CDR3 nucleotides read TGTGCCAGCAGCTTCCGGGACAGGCTTAATTCACCCCTCCACTTT. The whole variable domain, remainder taken from reference TRBV5-6 and TRBJ1-6, is DAGVTQSPTHLIKTRGQQVTLRCSPKSGHDTVSWYQQALGQGPQFIFQYYEEEERQRGNFPDRFSGHQFPNYSSELNVNALLLGDSALYLCASSFRDRLNSPLHFGNGTRLTVT.

J is TRBJ2-2 and V is TRBV5-1; 9 nucleotides agree with TRBD2. The germline gives CDR1 SGHRS, CDR2 YFSETQ. The junction had 4 bases not matched to a gene; V was cut back by 3 bases and J by 1 base. The CDR3 has 16 residues. The CDR3 DNA reads TGCGCCAGCAGCTCGCGGGGGGGTCTGAACACCGGGGAGCTGTTTTTT. Encoded protein: CASSSRGGLNTGELFF. The whole variable domain, remainder taken from reference TRBV5-1 and TRBJ2-2, is KAGVTQTPRYLIKTRGQQVTLSCSPISGHRSVSWYQQTPGQGLQFLFEYFSETQRNKGNFPGRFSGRQFSNSRSEMNVSTLELGDSALYLCASSSRGGLNTGELFFGEGSRLTVL.